A selection of T cell receptor beta chains follows, all from one sample in a study of CD8 T cells in Susac syndrome. TCRdb reprocessed the immunoSEQ multiplex PCR reads via MiXCR and lists one record per CDR3 protein. The repertoire holds 120,000 or so distinct CDR3 sequences, with around 94% as singletons. The sample comprised CD8+ T cells from PBMCs. These receptors originate from a human donor with Susac syndrome. Both conserved end residues are part of each CDR3. D genes are given only for firm matches. The size field is filled for only some rows; it gives once, few, many or a size class.

D,J,size,V,CDR3,DNA
.,TRBJ2-3,.,TRBV9,CASSVPGPDTDTQYF,TGTGCCAGCAGCGTTCCCGGTCCGGACACAGATACGCAGTATTTT
TRBD2,TRBJ2-7,.,TRBV15,CATSPQGPREFYEQYF,TGTGCCACCAGCCCCCAAGGTCCGCGGGAGTTCTACGAGCAGTACTTC
.,TRBJ1-3,.,TRBV29-1,CSVALSSGNTIYF,TGCAGCGTTGCTCTGAGCTCTGGAAACACCATATATTTT
TRBD1,TRBJ2-1,.,TRBV27,CASTPEGAYNEQFF,TGTGCCAGCACCCCAGAGGGGGCTTACAATGAGCAGTTCTTC
TRBD2,TRBJ2-5,.,TRBV18,CASSPRDYPQETQYF,TGTGCCAGCTCACCACGGGACTATCCTCAAGAGACCCAGTACTTC
.,TRBJ2-1,.,TRBV7-9,CASSLVLSYEQFF,TGTGCCAGCAGCTTAGTTTTGAGTTATGAGCAGTTCTTC
TRBD1,TRBJ1-1,.,TRBV6-5,CASSYSGQGYMNTEAFF,TGTGCCAGCAGTTACTCTGGACAGGGATACATGAACACTGAAGCTTTCTTT
TRBD1,TRBJ1-5,.,TRBV9,CASSATGAQPQHF,TGTGCCAGCAGCGCGACAGGGGCTCAGCCCCAGCATTTT
.,TRBJ1-1,.,TRBV29-1,CSVEGNNRAAFF,TGCAGCGTTGAAGGGAATAACAGGGCGGCTTTCTTT
.,TRBJ2-7,.,TRBV7-9,CASSSSAEQYF,TGTGCCAGCAGCTCCTCCGCCGAGCAGTACTTC
TRBD1,TRBJ2-7,once,TRBV14,CASSPWGQGTHEQYF,TGTGCCAGCAGTCCCTGGGGACAGGGCACCCACGAGCAGTACTTC
TRBD1,TRBJ1-6,.,TRBV20-1,CSASDRGLWYSPLHF,TGCAGTGCTAGCGACAGGGGGCTTTGGTATTCACCCCTCCACTTT
TRBD1,TRBJ1-1,.,TRBV6-2/TRBV6-3,CASSYGAGGTEAFF,TGTGCCAGCAGTTACGGGGCAGGGGGCACTGAAGCTTTCTTT
.,TRBJ2-7,.,TRBV9,CASSEGTNPTYEQYF,TGTGCCAGCAGCGAGGGGACCAACCCAACCTACGAGCAGTACTTC
TRBD2,TRBJ2-5,.,TRBV9,CASSASGAYQETQYF,TGTGCCAGCAGCGCAAGCGGGGCTTACCAAGAGACCCAGTACTTC
.,TRBJ1-2,.,TRBV27,CATQPTGFNYGYTF,TGTGCCACACAACCTACAGGGTTTAACTATGGCTACACCTTC
TRBD1,TRBJ2-7,.,TRBV20-1,CSAVTGGPYEQYF,TGCAGTGCCGTGACAGGGGGTCCCTACGAGCAGTACTTC
TRBD2,TRBJ2-1,.,TRBV9,CASRSAGGGEQFF,TGTGCCAGCCGGTCGGCGGGGGGAGGGGAGCAGTTCTTC
TRBD2,TRBJ2-5,.,TRBV29-1,CSVGDLAGDKETQYF,TGCAGCGTTGGGGACCTAGCGGGGGATAAAGAGACCCAGTACTTC
.,TRBJ2-5,.,TRBV29-1,CSVEDRRGGQETQYF,TGCAGCGTTGAAGACCGGAGGGGGGGCCAAGAGACCCAGTACTTC
.,TRBJ1-2,.,TRBV3-1,CASSQAEGMNHGYTF,TGTGCCAGCAGCCAAGCAGAGGGGATGAACCATGGCTACACCTTC
.,TRBJ2-1,.,TRBV25-1,CASSEAGWENEQFF,TGTGCCAGCAGTGAGGCAGGGTGGGAGAATGAGCAGTTCTTC
.,TRBJ2-5,.,TRBV4-3,CASSPVVGETQYF,TGCGCCAGCAGTCCTGTAGTGGGAGAGACCCAGTACTTC
TRBD1,TRBJ2-1,few,TRBV9,CASSVGTGGYNEQFF,TGTGCCAGCAGCGTTGGGACAGGGGGCTACAATGAGCAGTTCTTC
TRBD1,TRBJ2-1,once,TRBV6-5,CASSYYGQGNNEQFF,TGTGCCAGCAGTTACTACGGACAGGGTAACAATGAGCAGTTCTTC
.,TRBJ2-7,.,TRBV19,CASSLTGYEQYF,TGTGCCAGTAGTCTCACTGGATACGAGCAGTACTTC
TRBD1,TRBJ2-1,.,TRBV24-1,CATSDFNRGNEQFF,TGTGCCACCAGTGATTTTAACAGGGGCAATGAGCAGTTCTTC
TRBD1,TRBJ1-3,.,TRBV4-3,CASSTWTGAGNTIYF,TGCGCCAGCAGCACTTGGACAGGGGCCGGAAACACCATATATTTT
.,TRBJ2-7,.,TRBV6-5,CASSPGRAYEQYF,TGTGCCAGCAGTCCCGGACGGGCCTACGAGCAGTACTTC
.,TRBJ2-2,.,TRBV12-3/TRBV12-4,CATWAPSSRNTGELFF,TGTGCCACCTGGGCCCCCTCCTCGCGAAACACCGGGGAGCTGTTTTTT
.,TRBJ2-7,.,TRBV7-9,CASLPPGPYEQYF,TGTGCCAGCCTCCCCCCAGGGCCCTACGAGCAGTACTTC
TRBD2,TRBJ2-7,.,TRBV4-1,CASSQVLAGGNYEQYF,TGCGCCAGCAGCCAAGTACTAGCGGGGGGTAACTACGAGCAGTACTTC
.,TRBJ1-2,.,TRBV6-5,CASSYSPWPGRRGGYTF,TGTGCCAGCAGTTACTCCCCTTGGCCAGGGAGGCGAGGTGGCTACACCTTC
.,TRBJ1-1,.,TRBV7-6,CASSPGSGTEAFF,TGTGCCAGCAGCCCAGGGAGTGGCACTGAAGCTTTCTTT
.,TRBJ2-1,.,TRBV7-9,CASSLTLGDLNEQFF,TGTGCCAGCAGCTTGACCCTCGGAGATTTGAATGAGCAGTTCTTC
.,TRBJ1-2,.,TRBV14,CASSQNPRGLSNGYTF,TGTGCCAGCAGCCAAAACCCACGGGGACTATCGAATGGCTACACCTTC
.,TRBJ2-6,.,TRBV29-1,CSVDRGANVLTF,TGCAGCGTTGATCGGGGGGCCAACGTCCTGACTTTC
TRBD2,TRBJ2-7,.,TRBV29-1,CSVGGGETSGGLYEQYF,TGCAGCGTTGGCGGGGGGGAAACTAGCGGGGGGCTCTACGAGCAGTACTTC
.,TRBJ1-1,.,TRBV20-1,CSARDYSGGEAFF,TGCAGTGCTAGAGACTACTCGGGGGGTGAAGCTTTCTTT
.,TRBJ2-1,.,TRBV6-5,CASSSTLRTLEQFF,TGTGCCAGCAGTTCCACACTCAGGACTTTGGAGCAGTTCTTC
TRBD2,TRBJ2-7,.,TRBV9,CASSVGEGLLYF,TGTGCCAGCAGCGTAGGGGAGGGGCTTCTGTACTTC
.,TRBJ1-1,.,TRBV5-4,CASSFSDTEAFF,TGTGCCAGCAGCTTCTCCGACACTGAAGCTTTCTTT
TRBD1,TRBJ2-1,.,TRBV5-1,CASSLVGQGIYNEQFF,TGCGCCAGCAGCTTGGTGGGACAGGGGATCTACAATGAGCAGTTCTTC
.,TRBJ2-4,.,TRBV20-1,CSARDLSSDNIQYF,TGCAGTGCTAGAGATCTTTCTAGTGACAACATTCAGTACTTC
TRBD1,TRBJ1-2,.,TRBV6-5,CASSYAAQGAESYTF,TGTGCCAGCAGTTACGCCGCCCAGGGGGCTGAAAGCTACACCTTC
.,TRBJ1-2,.,TRBV19,CASRQGYGYTF,TGTGCCAGTAGACAAGGCTATGGCTACACCTTC
TRBD1,TRBJ2-5,.,TRBV6-6,CASSYYGTGVETQYF,TGTGCCAGCAGTTACTACGGGACAGGGGTAGAGACCCAGTACTTC
.,TRBJ1-5,.,TRBV7-9,CAVLGAASNQPQHF,TGTGCTGTCTTGGGGGCGGCCAGCAATCAGCCCCAGCATTTT
.,TRBJ2-7,.,TRBV20-1,CSASTLSGLEQYF,TGCAGTGCTAGTACTCTTTCGGGTCTCGAGCAGTACTTC
.,TRBJ2-1,.,TRBV6-6,CASSPSDNEQFF,TGTGCCAGCAGCCCTAGCGACAATGAGCAGTTCTTC
.,TRBJ1-1,few,TRBV11-2,CASSFPSTGGTEAFF,TGTGCCAGCAGCTTCCCCAGTACAGGTGGCACTGAAGCTTTCTTT
TRBD2,TRBJ2-3,.,TRBV19,CASVRLANPPFTDTQYF,TGTGCCAGTGTAAGACTAGCCAACCCCCCTTTCACAGATACGCAGTATTTT